This T cell receptor (beta chain) was captured in a study of OX40 agonist ivuxolimab in advanced cancers. Study background: Dose-escalation cases comprised hepatocellular carcinoma, melanoma, renal cell or head and neck cancer.

This clone was detected a few times. Germline V lookup: CDR1 SGDLS, CDR2 YYNGEE. V lost 3 bases and J lost 2; bases outside the gene matches: 3. The CDR3 is made up of 14 amino acids. Data came from immunoSEQ multiplex PCR; TCRdb stores just in-frame clones and leaves some out. Altogether roughly 50,000 clones are present, nearly 80% being singletons, with the ten largest covering roughly 3.9%. This TCR came from an adult with an advanced solid tumor such as melanoma, head and neck, liver or kidney cancer. The V call is TRBV9, the J call TRBJ2-7, with 9 bases aligning to TRBD2. Sequencing used CD4+ or CD8+ T cells sorted from blood, obtained in a trial of the OX40 agonist ivuxolimab. The CDR3 sequence is CASSARTSAYEQYF. In nucleotides, the CDR3 is TGTGCCAGCAGCGCAAGGACTAGCGCCTACGAGCAGTACTTC.